Below, 18 T cell receptor beta chains from the same sample are listed, as sequenced in a study of T cell responses to AZD1222 COVID-19 vaccine. Measured with immunoSEQ multiplex PCR; TCRdb has only the in-frame clones, and not every one. The repertoire has some 96,000 clones, 70% to 90% of them found once; the top ten carry 2.5% to 3%. Material: peripheral blood, obtained on day 0 of AZD1222 vaccination. Every receptor here comes from an adult in good health.

The sample holds one count of this clone. The V gene is TRBV30, the J gene TRBJ1-1; no firm D call. Germline V CDR1 and CDR2: GTSNPN, SVGIG (reference sequence). Trimming removed 4 bases at V and 3 bases at J, with 15 bases between. CDR3 length: 14 residues. The CDR3 reads CAWNKRVGYTEAFF. In DNA form, the CDR3 reads TGTGCCTGGAACAAGAGAGTAGGTTACACTGAAGCTTTCTTT. The complete variable domain, with remaining parts taken from reference TRBV30 and TRBJ1-1, reads SQTIHQWPATLVQPVGSPLSLECTVEGTSNPNLYWYRQAAGRGLQLLFYSVGIGQISSEVPQNLSASRPQDRQFILSSKKLLLSDSGFYLCAWNKRVGYTEAFFGQGTRLTVV.

The V and J genes are TRBV2 and TRBJ2-7; D may be TRBD2 (6 bases). Germline V gives CDR1 SNHLY, CDR2 FYNNEI. CDR3 length: 16 amino acids. The V gene lost 7 bases and the J gene lost 4 bases, with 23 bases spanning the gap. CDR3 DNA: TGTGCCAGCACGGCCCCGGGGACTCTGCAAATATACGAGCAGTACTTC. Encoded protein: CASTAPGTLQIYEQYF.

The V and J genes are TRBV11-2 and TRBJ1-1; no reliable D call. The CDR3 is 11 amino acids. Trimming shortened V by 0 bases and J by 5 bases, and 1 base separated the two germline ends. Germline values: CDR1 SGHAT, CDR2 FQNNGV. The CDR3 protein is CASSLETEAFF. CDR3 nucleotides: TGTGCCAGCAGCTTAGAAACTGAAGCTTTCTTT. The entire variable domain, with the rest obtained from reference TRBV11-2 and TRBJ1-1, is as follows: EAGVAQSPRYKIIEKRQSVAFWCNPISGHATLYWYQQILGQGPKLLIQFQNNGVVDDSQLPKDRFSAERLKGVDSTLKIQPAKLEDSAVYLCASSLETEAFFGQGTRLTVV.

The chain couples TRBV5-5 to TRBJ2-7, with 9 positions matching TRBD2. The V gene's germline CDR1 is SGHKS and CDR2 YYEKEE (reference sequence). CDR3 size: 14 residues. J was trimmed by 4 bases and V by 3 bases; bases with no gene match: 5. The CDR3 spells CASSYLTSGYEQYF. The CDR3 DNA follows: TGTGCCAGCAGCTATCTGACTAGCGGTTACGAGCAGTACTTC.

The chain uses TRBV5-1 and TRBJ2-2; D is tentatively TRBD1 or TRBD2 (5 bases each). V dropped 3 bases and J dropped 0 bases, with 18 bases sitting between them. The CDR3 is 18 residues long. Germline V gene sequence: CDR1 SGHRS, CDR2 YFSETQ. CDR3 bases: TGCGCCAGCAGCTGGTCCCCGGGAATGACAGCGAACACCGGGGAGCTGTTTTTT. Translated: CASSWSPGMTANTGELFF.

J is TRBJ2-3 and V is TRBV24-1; perhaps TRBD2 as D (6 bases). Deletions cut 3 bases from V and 1 base from J, with 10 bases between. Per germline, CDR1 KGHDR and CDR2 SFDVKD. The CDR3 spans 15 residues. As DNA, the CDR3 is TGTGCCACCAGTGATGGGGCTAGCGGCACAGATACGCAGTATTTT. This sequence encodes CATSDGASGTDTQYF.

The V call is TRBV10-3, the J call TRBJ1-1; D call uncertain. Germline V gene sequence: CDR1 ENHRY, CDR2 SYGVKD. Trimming took off 8 bases at V and 5 bases at J, with 21 bases between the two ends. CDR3 length equals 15 residues. The CDR3 protein is CAISNVGLPSTEAFF. The DNA of the CDR3 is TGTGCCATCTCTAATGTTGGACTTCCGAGTACTGAAGCTTTCTTT.

The CDR3 coding sequence is TGTGCCAGCAGTTCTGCGGTCTACGAGCAGTACTTC. Its translation is CASSSAVYEQYF. The chain has TRBV12-3 or TRBV12-4 and TRBJ2-7; D is ambiguous. V gave up 4 bases and J gave up 3 bases, with 7 bases separating them. The CDR3 contains 12 residues.

This chain uses TRBV11-1 with TRBJ1-4, with D uncertain. The CDR3 loop spans 14 amino acids. Per germline, CDR1 SGHAT and CDR2 FQDESV (reference sequence). V was clipped by 1 base and J by 4 bases, with 7 bases between them. The CDR3, as DNA: TGTGCCAGCAGCTTAGAAGGAGTTAATGAAAAACTGTTTTTT. As protein: CASSLEGVNEKLFF.

The chain joins TRBV28 to TRBJ1-1, with 9 bases identical to TRBD1. The V gene's germline CDR1 is MDHEN and CDR2 SYDVKM. The CDR3 totals 14 residues. V lost 6 bases to trimming and J lost 1 base; unmatched junction nucleotides: 3. The chain's CDR3 is CASRMTGGNTEAFF. CDR3 DNA: TGTGCCAGCAGGATGACAGGGGGGAACACTGAAGCTTTCTTT. Supplemented by reference TRBV28 and TRBJ1-1, the full variable domain reads DVKVTQSSRYLVKRTGEKVFLECVQDMDHENMFWYRQDPGLGLRLIYFSYDVKMKEKGDIPEGYSVSREKKERFSLILESASTNQTSMYLCASRMTGGNTEAFFGQGTRLTVV.

The rearrangement joins TRBV6-2 or TRBV6-3 to TRBJ1-1; D call uncertain. The CDR3 is 13 amino acids. Germline CDR1 is MNHEY and CDR2 is SVGEGT. V was pared by 6 bases and J by 5 bases, with 13 bases between. This CDR3 reads CASSLPIKTEAFF. CDR3 nucleotide sequence: TGTGCCAGCAGCCTCCCCATTAAGACTGAAGCTTTCTTT.

The chain uses TRBV19 and TRBJ1-6; maybe TRBD1 (5 bases). Germline lookup yields CDR1 LNHDA and CDR2 SQIVND (reference sequence). V shed 5 bases and J shed 0 bases, with 14 bases lying between them. This CDR3 is 17 amino acids long. The CDR3 is CASSPGPLSSYNSPLHF. As DNA, the CDR3 is TGTGCCAGTAGTCCGGGACCGTTGAGCTCCTATAATTCACCCCTCCACTTT.

This chain joins TRBV6-5 and TRBJ1-2, with 7 bases lining up with TRBD1. The V and J ends lost 7 bases and 3 bases, in that order; junction bases with no gene match: 8. There are 14 residues in the CDR3. Germline V CDR1 and CDR2: MNHEY, SVGAGI. The CDR3 reads CASTTGQAHYGYTF. CDR3 nucleotides: TGTGCCAGCACCACAGGACAGGCGCACTATGGCTACACCTTC.

V is TRBV5-1 and J is TRBJ2-1; 7 bases fit TRBD1. Germline assignment: CDR1 SGHRS and CDR2 YFSETQ. CDR3 length equals 13 residues. The trim removed 5 bases at V and 4 bases at J, leaving 3 bases unmatched. CDR3 loop: CASRDRVYNEQFF. CDR3 coding DNA: TGCGCCAGCAGAGACAGGGTATACAATGAGCAGTTCTTC.

The chain is built from TRBV24-1 and TRBJ1-5; D not certain. The CDR3 spans 14 residues. Germline CDR1 and CDR2: KGHDR and SFDVKD. The germline V and J ends were trimmed by 6 bases and 0 bases, with 8 bases remaining between them. The CDR3 nucleotides are TGTGCCACCAGTTCAGAAGATAGCAATCAGCCCCAGCATTTT. This gives the protein CATSSEDSNQPQHF.

The CDR3 DNA reads TGTGCCAGCAGCCAAGACCAGGCCTCTGGGGCCAACGTCCTGACTTTC. Translating gives CASSQDQASGANVLTF. The V call is TRBV3-1 (or the pseudogene TRBV3-2), the J call TRBJ2-6; D gene ambiguous. This CDR3 comprises 16 residues. Germline V gene data show CDR1 as LGHDT and CDR2 as YNNKEL (reference sequence). Trimming left V 0 bases short and J 0 bases short, with 6 bases between.

This clone occurred once. The chain uses TRBV5-1 and TRBJ2-7, with D tentatively TRBD1 or TRBD2 (5 bases each). CDR1 is SGHRS and CDR2 is YFSETQ in the germline V gene. This CDR3 contains 15 residues. The V gene lost 3 bases and the J gene lost 2 bases, with 15 bases spanning the gap. In nucleotides, the CDR3 is TGCGCCAGCAGCTCAGGTCGTGGGGGAACCTACGAGCAGTACTTC. Encoded protein: CASSSGRGGTYEQYF.

The chain joins TRBV19 to TRBJ2-7, with 11 bases identical to TRBD2. V was pared by 2 bases and J by 2 bases, with 8 bases of the junction left unmatched. The CDR3 consists of 17 residues. Germline CDR1 LNHDA, CDR2 SQIVND (reference sequence). The DNA of the CDR3 is TGTGCCAGTAGTATATCGGGACTAGCGGAGAATGCCTACGAGCAGTACTTC. It is translated as CASSISGLAENAYEQYF.